One and the same sample provided the 10 T cell receptor beta chains below, sequenced in a study of blood T cell repertoires in COVID-19. Sequencing was performed with immunoSEQ multiplex PCR; in TCRdb, only in-frame clones are kept and a portion is missing. This repertoire shows more than 80,000 clones, 86% found once; its top ten account for 8%. Sequenced: peripheral blood. These receptors were obtained from a man in his fifties with active COVID-19.

The chain uses TRBV30 and TRBJ1-2, with 7 bases identical to TRBD1. Germline V gives CDR1 GTSNPN, CDR2 SVGIG (reference sequence). V was clipped by 0 bases and J by 7 bases; unmatched bases: 5. The length of the CDR3 is 13 residues. CDR3 sequence reads: CAWSVKGAIGYTF. DNA of the CDR3: TGTGCCTGGAGTGTCAAGGGGGCGATTGGCTACACCTTC.

This clone was seen only once. The chain combines TRBV19 with TRBJ2-1, with D tentatively TRBD2 (6 bases). Trimming removed 1 base at V and 4 bases at J, with 14 bases between. The CDR3 length is 16 residues. Germline assignment: CDR1 LNHDA and CDR2 SQIVND (reference sequence). The CDR3 sequence is CASSIVGSGRYNEQFF. CDR3 coding DNA: TGTGCCAGTAGTATAGTTGGTAGCGGACGTTACAATGAGCAGTTCTTC.

The V and J genes are TRBV3-1 (or the pseudogene TRBV3-2) and TRBJ2-7, with TRBD1 as a possible D gene (5 bases). The V gene's germline CDR1 is LGHDT and CDR2 YNNKEL (reference sequence). This CDR3 spans 15 amino acids. V lost 0 bases to trimming and J lost 5 bases, with 14 bases between them. CDR3 sequence reads: CASSQDKGIWDEQYF. The CDR3 nucleotides read TGTGCCAGCAGCCAAGATAAGGGGATCTGGGACGAGCAGTACTTC.

V gene TRBV9 combines with J gene TRBJ2-7, with a weak D call TRBD1 (5 bases). The V gene's germline CDR1 is SGDLS and CDR2 YYNGEE. The V gene lost 3 bases and the J gene lost 5 bases, with 24 bases spanning the gap. The CDR3 is 17 residues long. The CDR3 region is CASSAALGRQGGDEQYF. CDR3 DNA: TGTGCCAGCAGCGCCGCGCTCGGGCGTCAGGGCGGCGACGAGCAGTACTTC.

The chain links TRBV6-6 to TRBJ2-7; a weak D match, TRBD1 (5 bases). In germline, CDR1 is MNHNY, CDR2 SVGAGI (reference sequence). This CDR3 comprises 14 residues. V lost 7 bases and J lost 1, with 14 bases in between. CDR3 in DNA: TGTGCCAGCACCCAGGGAAGGATATCCTACGAGCAGTACTTC. It is translated as CASTQGRISYEQYF.

J is TRBJ2-5 and V is TRBV19, with 11 bases that match TRBD1. This CDR3 comprises 14 residues. The V gene end was trimmed by 5 bases and the J gene end by 5 bases; junction bases not matched to a gene: 4. Germline V gives CDR1 LNHDA, CDR2 SQIVND (reference sequence). The CDR3 DNA is TGTGCCAGTAGTTTAGGACAGGGGGCTGAGACCCAGTACTTC. Protein product: CASSLGQGAETQYF.

This chain joins TRBV7-2 and TRBJ1-1; possible D gene TRBD1, 6 bases. V was cut by 5 bases and J by 0 bases, with 13 bases left in between. Per the germline V gene, CDR1 is SGHTA and CDR2 is FQGNSA. This CDR3 has 15 residues. The CDR3 region is CASSLQGQVNTEAFF. CDR3 nucleotides: TGTGCCAGCAGCCTACAGGGTCAGGTGAACACTGAAGCTTTCTTT.

The chain uses TRBV28 and TRBJ1-5; D is unresolved. The CDR3 extends over 16 amino acids. The germline V gene has CDR1 MDHEN and CDR2 SYDVKM. The V end lost 5 bases, the J end lost 1 base, and 15 bases lay between the germline ends. CDR3 nucleotides: TGTGCCAGCAGTCCCGGTGGCGTGAGGAGCAATCAGCCCCAGCATTTT. The encoded protein is CASSPGGVRSNQPQHF.

The sample holds one count of this clone. The CDR3 spells CASSNGTLYEQYF. The CDR3 DNA sequence: TGTGCCAGCAGCAACGGGACTCTCTACGAGCAGTACTTC. The chain links TRBV5-4 to TRBJ2-7; weak D call: TRBD2 (6 bases). Looked up from germline, CDR1 is SGHNT and CDR2 is YYREEE (reference sequence). Trimming removed 4 bases from V and 3 bases from J, with 11 bases in between. The CDR3 has 13 amino acids.

This chain links TRBV5-6 with TRBJ1-2; D may be TRBD1 (5 bases). Germline V gene data show CDR1 as SGHDT and CDR2 as YYEEEE. This CDR3 spans 14 amino acids. V dropped 4 bases and J dropped 7 bases, with 17 bases sitting between them. CDR3: CASSLGRAIGGYTF. CDR3 bases: TGTGCCAGCAGCCTAGGCAGGGCAATCGGTGGCTACACCTTC.